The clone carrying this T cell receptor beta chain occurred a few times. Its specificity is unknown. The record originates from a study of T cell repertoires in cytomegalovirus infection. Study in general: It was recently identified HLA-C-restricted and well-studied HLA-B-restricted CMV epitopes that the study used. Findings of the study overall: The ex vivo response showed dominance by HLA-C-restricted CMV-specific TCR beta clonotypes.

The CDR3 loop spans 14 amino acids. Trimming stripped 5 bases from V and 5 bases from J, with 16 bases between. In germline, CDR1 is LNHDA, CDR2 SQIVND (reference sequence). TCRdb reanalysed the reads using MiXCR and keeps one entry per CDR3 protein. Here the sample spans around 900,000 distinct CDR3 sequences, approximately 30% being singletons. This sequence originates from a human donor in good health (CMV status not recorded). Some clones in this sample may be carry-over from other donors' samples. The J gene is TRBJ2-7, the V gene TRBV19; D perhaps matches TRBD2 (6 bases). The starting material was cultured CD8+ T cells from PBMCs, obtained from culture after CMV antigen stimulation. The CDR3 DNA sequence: TGTGCCAGTAGTCCTGGGACTGCCTACCACGAGCAGTACGTC. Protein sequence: CASSPGTAYHEQYV.